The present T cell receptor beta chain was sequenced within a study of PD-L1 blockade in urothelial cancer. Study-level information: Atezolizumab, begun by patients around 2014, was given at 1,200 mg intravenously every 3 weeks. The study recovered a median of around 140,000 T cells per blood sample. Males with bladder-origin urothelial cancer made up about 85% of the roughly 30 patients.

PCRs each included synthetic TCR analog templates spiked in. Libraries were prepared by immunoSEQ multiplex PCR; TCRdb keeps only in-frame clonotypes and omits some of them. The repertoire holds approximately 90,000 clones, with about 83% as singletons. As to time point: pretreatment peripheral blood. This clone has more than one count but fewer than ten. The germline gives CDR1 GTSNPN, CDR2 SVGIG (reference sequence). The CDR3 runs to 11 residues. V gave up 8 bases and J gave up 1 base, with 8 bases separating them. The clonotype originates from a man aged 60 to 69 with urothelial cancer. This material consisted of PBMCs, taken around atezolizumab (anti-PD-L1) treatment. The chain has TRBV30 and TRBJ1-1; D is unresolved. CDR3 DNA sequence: TGTGCCCGGCGGGGGAACACTGAAGCTTTCTTT. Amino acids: CARRGNTEAFF. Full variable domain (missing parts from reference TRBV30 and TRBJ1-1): SQTIHQWPATLVQPVGSPLSLECTVEGTSNPNLYWYRQAAGRGLQLLFYSVGIGQISSEVPQNLSASRPQDRQFILSSKKLLLSDSGFYLCARRGNTEAFFGQGTRLTVV.